This passage covers 20 T cell receptor beta chains from one sample sequenced in a study of T cell clonality in common variable immunodeficiency. TCRdb's copy holds only in-frame clones and misses some; the assay was immunoSEQ multiplex PCR. The sample includes approximately 40,000 clones, none of them occurring once. The specimen was peripheral blood mononuclear cells. All receptors derive from a person aged 18 to 75 in good health.

This clone was seen ten or more times. The read ends 3 residues early relative to the CDR3; the germline J gene fills the gap. This chain links TRBV18 with TRBJ2-6; TRBD1 matches at 7 bases. Trimming cost V 5 bases and J 4 bases; bases outside gene matches: 8. In germline, CDR1 is KGHSH, CDR2 LQKENI. This CDR3 is 16 amino acids long. Incomplete CDR3 DNA: TGTGCCAGCTCAGTGAACAGGGGAACCGGGGCCAACGTC. It codes for CASSVNRGTGANV. The CDR3 reads in full as CASSVNRGTGANVLTF.

This clone was seen ten or more times. The read is 3 residues too short to cover the CDR3 end, so that end is filled in from the germline J gene. The chain carries TRBV5-1 and TRBJ1-4; TRBD1 might be the D (5 bases). Trimming pared 2 bases from V and 4 bases from J, leaving 9 bases between. Germline CDR1 is SGHRS and CDR2 is YFSETQ. CDR3 size: 14 residues. This CDR3 is CASSLQVGNEKLFF. CDR3 bases read: TGCGCCAGCAGCTTACAGGTCGGTAATGAAAAA.

This clone was seen many times. CDR3 sequence: CASSSTGTTEAFF. The sequenced part of the CDR3 DNA is TGCGCCAGCAGCTCCACAGGGACCACTGAA. The chain carries TRBV5-1 and TRBJ1-1; possibly TRBD1 for D (6 bases). The read ends 3 residues early relative to the CDR3; the germline J gene fills the gap. The germline V gene encodes CDR1 SGHRS and CDR2 YFSETQ. The CDR3 sequence is 13 residues long. V lost 3 bases, J lost 4 bases, and 10 bases lay in between.

In this sample, this clone turned up many times. The CDR3 extends 3 residues past the end of the read, so its final part is completed from the germline J gene. The chain uses TRBV9 and TRBJ2-3; perhaps TRBD1 as D (6 bases). Germline CDR1 is SGDLS and CDR2 is YYNGEE. V lost 4 bases, J lost 3 bases, and 15 bases lay in between. The CDR3 covers 15 residues. The CDR3 bases that were read are TGTGCCAGCAGCACCGCCGGGACAAGTACAGATACG. Encoded protein: CASSTAGTSTDT. The full CDR3 sequence reads CASSTAGTSTDTQYF. The whole variable domain, filled in from reference TRBV9 and TRBJ2-3, reads DSGVTQTPKHLITATGQRVTLRCSPRSGDLSVYWYQQSLDQGLQFLIQYYNGEERAKGNILERFSAQQFPDLHSELNLSSLELGDSALYFCASSTAGTSTDTQYFGPGTRLTVL.

This clone was counted at least ten times. The CDR3 extends 3 residues past the end of the read, so its final part is completed from the germline J gene. The chain has TRBV7-8 and TRBJ2-3, with D perhaps matching TRBD2 (5 bases). Trimming took 4 bases from V and 0 from J, leaving 14 bases between them. The V gene's germline CDR1 is SGHVS and CDR2 FQNEAQ. This CDR3 has 16 residues. CDR3 DNA (partial): TGTGCCAGCAGCTCAAAACGGGGTCCTAGCACAGATACG. Translation: CASSSKRGPSTDT. The whole CDR3 is CASSSKRGPSTDTQYF.

This clone appeared many times. The read ends 3 residues early relative to the CDR3; the germline J gene fills the gap. This sequence joins TRBV12-3 or TRBV12-4 and TRBJ1-2; D is unclear. V was cut by 11 bases and J by 1 base, with 8 bases left in between. This CDR3 is built from 11 residues. The CDR3 protein is CAGGGNYGYTF. CDR3 DNA, as far as it was read: TGTGCCGGCGGTGGTAACTATGGC.

This clone was seen many times. The read terminates 3 residues before the CDR3 end, so the remaining end is supplied by the germline J gene. This rearrangement joins TRBV7-9 to TRBJ1-3; tentatively, D is TRBD1 (6 bases). Germline V gives CDR1 SEHNR, CDR2 FQNEAQ (reference sequence). The CDR3 is 12 amino acids. CDR3 bases read: TGTGCCAGCACGCTTGGGAACAGGGAT. Protein product: CASTLGNRD. The CDR3 in full is CASTLGNRDIYF.

This clone was found many times. The read gets to within 3 residues of the CDR3 end, and the germline J gene fills in the rest. This sequence joins TRBV20-1 and TRBJ2-5; TRBD1 matches at 7 bases. Losses at the gene ends were 3 bases for V and 0 bases for J; bases not matched to a gene: 4. Looked up from germline, CDR1 is DFQATT and CDR2 is SNEGSKA (reference sequence). CDR3 length: 14 amino acids. Incomplete CDR3 DNA: TGCAGTGCTAGGGGGGACAGTCACCAAGAGACC. Protein: CSARGDSHQET. From start to end, the CDR3 is CSARGDSHQETQYF.

This clone was counted at least ten times. The read gets to within 3 residues of the CDR3 end, and the germline J gene fills in the rest. V gene TRBV7-9 combines with J gene TRBJ1-2; tentative D call: TRBD1 (5 bases). The CDR3 sequence is 13 residues long. Germline assignment: CDR1 SEHNR and CDR2 FQNEAQ (reference sequence). The CDR3 DNA, read in part, is TGTGCCAGCAGTCAAAGTGGGGCGGGGGGC. This sequence encodes CASSQSGAGG. The entire CDR3 is CASSQSGAGGYTF.

This clone appeared many times. Compared with germline, one end of the junction differs, possibly owing to a read error. The read stops 3 residues short of the end of the CDR3; the missing end is completed from the germline J gene. The chain employs TRBV7-9 and TRBJ2-5; no definite D call. CDR3 size: 14 residues. Germline loops: CDR1 SEHNR, CDR2 FQNEAQ (reference sequence). The CDR3: CAGSPRSHQETQYF. The CDR3 bases that were read are TGTGCCGGCAGCCCCAGATCCCACCAAGAGACC.

This clone was recorded at least ten times. With the read ending 3 residues before the CDR3 end, the germline J gene is used to fill in that end. V and J are TRBV4-1 and TRBJ1-4, with 7 bases matching TRBD1. Trimming removed 2 bases from V and 3 bases from J; junction bases left unmatched: 3. The CDR3 spans 15 residues. Germline lookup yields CDR1 MGHRA and CDR2 YSYEKL. CDR3 DNA (partial): TGCGCCAGCAGCCAATCCGGGACAGCTAATGAAAAA. Residues: CASSQSGTANEK. The whole CDR3 is CASSQSGTANEKLFF.

There are many counts of this clone. The CDR3 end is not reached by the read, which stops 3 residues before it; the germline J gene fills it in. The chain links TRBV19 to TRBJ2-7; 9 bases line up with TRBD1. The V segment lost 4 bases and the J segment 5 bases; nucleotides outside the gene matches: 6. The CDR3 has 14 amino acids. Germline lookup yields CDR1 LNHDA and CDR2 SQIVND (reference sequence). CDR3 bases read: TGTGCCAGTAGTACGGGGACAGGGATCAACGAG. It is translated as CASSTGTGINE. The CDR3 as a whole reads CASSTGTGINEQYF. Combining the CDR3 with reference TRBV19 and TRBJ2-7 gives the whole variable domain DGGITQSPKYLFRKEGQNVTLSCEQNLNHDAMYWYRQDPGQGLRLIYYSQIVNDFQKGDIAEGYSVSREKKESFPLTVTSAQKNPTAFYLCASSTGTGINEQYFGPGTRLTVT.

This clone was detected ten times or more. The CDR3 end lies 3 residues beyond the end of the read and is filled in from the germline J gene. The rearrangement uses TRBV4-2 and TRBJ1-2; a possible D gene is TRBD1 (5 bases). This CDR3 has 12 amino acids. CDR1 is LGHNA and CDR2 is YNFKEQ in the germline V gene. The part of the CDR3 DNA that was read is TGTGCCAGCAGCCAAGACGGGGGGGGC. This gives the protein CASSQDGGG. The complete CDR3 sequence is CASSQDGGGYTF.

This clone came up many times. The read gets to within 3 residues of the CDR3 end, and the germline J gene fills in the rest. The V and J genes are TRBV5-1 and TRBJ2-5; no clear D gene. V lost 0 bases, J lost 5 bases, and 8 bases lay in between. This CDR3 is built from 13 residues. Germline V lookup: CDR1 SGHRS, CDR2 YFSETQ. The CDR3 loop is CASSLVVAETQYF. The sequenced CDR3 bases are TGCGCCAGCAGCTTGGTAGTCGCCGAGACC. The variable domain in full, with the rest retrieved from reference TRBV5-1 and TRBJ2-5, is KAGVTQTPRYLIKTRGQQVTLSCSPISGHRSVSWYQQTPGQGLQFLFEYFSETQRNKGNFPGRFSGRQFSNSRSEMNVSTLELGDSALYLCASSLVVAETQYFGPGTRLLVL.

This clone was counted many times. The read ends 3 residues early relative to the CDR3; the germline J gene fills the gap. The chain combines TRBV5-1 with TRBJ1-1; D may be TRBD1 (5 bases). The germline V and J ends were trimmed by 1 base and 1 base, with 5 bases remaining between them. This CDR3 region has 13 residues. Germline V CDR1 and CDR2: SGHRS, YFSETQ. The CDR3 protein is CASSLTGNTEAFF. CDR3 DNA, as far as it was read: TGCGCCAGCAGCTTGACAGGGAACACTGAA.

This clone was detected ten times or more. This CDR3 is CASSFLGQAAYGYTF. Incomplete CDR3 DNA: TGTGCCAGCAGTTTCCTCGGACAGGCCGCCTATGGC. The V and J genes are TRBV7-2 and TRBJ1-2; 7 bases line up with TRBD1. The read gets to within 3 residues of the CDR3 end, and the germline J gene fills in the rest. Germline-derived CDR1 and CDR2 are SGHTA and FQGNSA. The CDR3 loop spans 15 amino acids. Trimming took 6 bases from V and 4 from J; bases not matched to a gene: 11.

In this sample, this clone turned up many times. The sequenced fragment ends 3 residues before the CDR3 boundary, so the rest is inferred from the germline J gene. The chain couples TRBV20-1 to TRBJ2-5; D is possibly TRBD2 (7 bases). Germline V CDR1 and CDR2: DFQATT, SNEGSKA (reference sequence). CDR3 size: 15 residues. Trimming pared 3 bases from V and 0 bases from J, leaving 14 bases between. The sequenced part of the CDR3 DNA is TGCAGTGCTAGCCGGGGGGCCCCGTACCAAGAGACC. The encoded protein is CSASRGAPYQET. The full CDR3 reads CSASRGAPYQETQYF.

This clone was counted many times. With the read ending 3 residues before the CDR3 end, the germline J gene is used to fill in that end. Different DNA sequences within this sample yield the same CDR3. The chain couples TRBV5-1 to TRBJ1-2, with D tentatively TRBD1 (5 bases). V was clipped by 0 bases and J by 4 bases, with 16 bases between them. The CDR3 totals 16 residues. Germline CDR1 is SGHRS and CDR2 is YFSETQ. CDR3 bases read: TGCGCCAGCAGCTTGGACTCCGGGCAGGGAGTCTATGGC. It translates to CASSLDSGQGVYG. The CDR3, in full, reads CASSLDSGQGVYGYTF.

There are many counts of this clone. The CDR3 end is not reached by the read, which stops 3 residues before it; the germline J gene fills it in. The rearrangement joins TRBV11-2 to TRBJ2-7; D may be TRBD1 (5 bases). Trimming stripped 5 bases from V and 6 bases from J, with 14 bases between. This CDR3 is built from 13 residues. CDR1 is SGHAT and CDR2 is FQNNGV in the germline V gene. CDR3 DNA (partial): TGTGCCAGCAGCGGACACCTGTATTCCGAG. This codes for CASSGHLYSE. The entire CDR3 reads CASSGHLYSEQYF.

This clone has a count of ten or more. The read terminates 3 residues before the CDR3 end, so the remaining end is supplied by the germline J gene. The rearrangement links TRBV28 to TRBJ1-2, with 9 bases that match TRBD1. The V gene's germline CDR1 is MDHEN and CDR2 SYDVKM. The CDR3 is 12 residues long. The CDR3 DNA, read in part, is TGTGCCAGCGACCGGACAGGGGTTAGC. This codes for CASDRTGVS. The full CDR3 reads CASDRTGVSYTF.